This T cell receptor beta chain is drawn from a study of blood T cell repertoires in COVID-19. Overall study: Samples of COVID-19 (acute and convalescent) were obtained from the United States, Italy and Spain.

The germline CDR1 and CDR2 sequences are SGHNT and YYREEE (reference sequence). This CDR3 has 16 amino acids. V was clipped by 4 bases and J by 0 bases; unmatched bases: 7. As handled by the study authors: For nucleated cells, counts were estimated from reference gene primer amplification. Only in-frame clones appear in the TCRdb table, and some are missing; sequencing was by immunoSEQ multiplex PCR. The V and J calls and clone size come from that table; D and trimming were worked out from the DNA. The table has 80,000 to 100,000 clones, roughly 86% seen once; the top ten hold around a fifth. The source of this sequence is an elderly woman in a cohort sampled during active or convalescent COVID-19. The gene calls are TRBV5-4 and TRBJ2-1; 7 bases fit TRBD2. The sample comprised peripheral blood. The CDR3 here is CASSRELATSYNEQFF. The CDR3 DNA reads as TGTGCCAGCAGCAGAGAACTAGCGACCTCCTACAATGAGCAGTTCTTC. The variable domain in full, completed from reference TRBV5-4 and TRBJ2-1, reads ETGVTQSPTHLIKTRGQQVTLRCSSQSGHNTVSWYQQALGQGPQFIFQYYREEENGRGNFPPRFSGLQFPNYSSELNVNALELDDSALYLCASSRELATSYNEQFFGPGTRLTVL.